This note documents a single T cell receptor beta chain sequence. Its antigen is unknown. Primers included in the PCR were 60 Vbeta and 13 Jbeta primers. Here immunoSEQ multiplex PCR was the method, and the copy in TCRdb shows in-frame clones only, minus some. The sample consists of about 130,000 clones, roughly 85% of them appearing once. This sample was included in a study of cytomegalovirus exposure and HLA in healthy donors. The study's findings and limits: Across all donors, roughly uniform sequencing depth was an assumption of the presence/absence analyses.

This CDR3 region has 14 residues. In germline, CDR1 is SNHLY, CDR2 FYNNEI. J was trimmed by 15 bases and V by 3 bases; bases with no gene match: 12. V gene TRBV2 combines with J gene TRBJ1-4; the match to TRBD1 covers 8 bases. The receptor was derived from a woman between 40 and 50 years old in good health and CMV-seropositive. Sample: PBMCs. CDR3 sequence (DNA): TGTGCCAGCAGTGACCTGACAGGGGATAGGGGGGTGTTTTTT. This gives the protein CASSDLTGDRGVFF.